Reported below is one TCR beta chain. The source of the sample is a study of blood T cell repertoires in COVID-19. For the study at large: Resolution of symptoms, clearance, or two negative PCRs was present in recovered Cohort 3 donors.

How the authors handled the data: Estimates of nucleated cell counts were drawn from the amplification of reference gene primers. The repertoire was sequenced with immunoSEQ multiplex PCR; TCRdb's copy has only in-frame clones and lacks some. V and J calls plus clone size are reproduced from that table; the DNA served to infer D and trimming. The repertoire holds over 110,000 clones, with about 80% as singletons. J was trimmed by 7 bases and V by 5 bases; bases with no gene match: 7. The CDR3 spans 15 residues. CDR1 and CDR2 from the germline V gene are LNHDA and SQIVND (reference sequence). J is TRBJ1-6 and V is TRBV19, with 8 bases fitting TRBD1. This receptor was identified in a man between 45 and 60 years old in a cohort exposed to, infected with or recovered from COVID-19 (not recorded which). What was sequenced was PBMCs or T cells enriched from blood (not recorded which). The CDR3 DNA sequence: TGTGCCAGTAGTGTCGGACAGGGATGGAATTCACCCCTCCACTTT. Protein: CASSVGQGWNSPLHF.